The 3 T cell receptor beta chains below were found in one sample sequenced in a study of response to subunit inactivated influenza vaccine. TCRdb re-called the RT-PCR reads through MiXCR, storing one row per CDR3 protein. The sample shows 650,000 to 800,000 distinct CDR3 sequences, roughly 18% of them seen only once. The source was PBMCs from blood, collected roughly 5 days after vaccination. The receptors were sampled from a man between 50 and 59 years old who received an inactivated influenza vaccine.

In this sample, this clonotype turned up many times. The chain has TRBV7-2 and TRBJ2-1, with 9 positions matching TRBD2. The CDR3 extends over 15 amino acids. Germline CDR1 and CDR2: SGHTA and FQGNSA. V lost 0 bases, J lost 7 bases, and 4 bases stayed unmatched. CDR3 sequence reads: CASSLAASGINEQFF. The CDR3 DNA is TGTGCCAGCAGCTTAGCGGCTAGCGGGATAAATGAGCAGTTCTTC.

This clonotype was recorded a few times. The CDR3 DNA follows: TGCGCCAGCAGCCAAGAGGCAGGTTTTGAAAAACTGTTTTTT. Protein sequence: CASSQEAGFEKLFF. The chain has TRBV4-3 and TRBJ1-4, with D unclear. V shed 0 bases and J shed 7 bases, with 9 bases lying between them. Per the germline V gene, CDR1 is LGHNA and CDR2 is YSLEER. This CDR3 has 14 amino acids.

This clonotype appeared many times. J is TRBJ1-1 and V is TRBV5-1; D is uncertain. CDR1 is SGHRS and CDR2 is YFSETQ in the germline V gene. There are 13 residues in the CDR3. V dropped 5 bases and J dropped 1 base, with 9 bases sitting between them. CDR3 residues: CASRAEPNTEAFF. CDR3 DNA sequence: TGCGCCAGCAGGGCAGAACCGAACACTGAAGCTTTCTTT.